This T cell receptor (beta chain) originates from a study of T cell responses to AZD1222 COVID-19 vaccine. The study, taken as a whole, reports: Most donors were white British, females outnumbered males, and clonal diversity was possibly underestimated. Targeting of unmutated variant regions was reportedly seen in nearly half of spike-specific TCRs.

CDR3 size: 13 residues. Trimming stripped 4 bases from V and 2 bases from J, with 5 bases between. Germline values: CDR1 SNHLY, CDR2 FYNNEI. Only in-frame clones appear in the TCRdb table, and some are missing; sequencing was by immunoSEQ multiplex PCR. The repertoire holds about 140,000 clones, with approximately 90% as singletons. Details on this clone: Its antigen is as yet unknown.

The starting material was peripheral blood, obtained 28 days after the second AZD1222 dose. This sequence joins TRBV2 and TRBJ2-2; D unresolved. This receptor was obtained from an adult who received the AZD1222 COVID-19 vaccine. CDR3 DNA: TGTGCCAGCAGTGGTGATAACACCGGGGAGCTGTTTTTT. Encoded protein: CASSGDNTGELFF.